This T cell receptor (beta chain) is drawn from a study of T cells after yellow fever vaccination (dated by TCRdb to 2018 to 2020). Context from the whole study: The SMART-Seq v4 Ultra Low Input RNA kit was used to prepare libraries from fractions with low cell numbers. Blood was drawn at multiple timepoints before and after primary and secondary immunization, with bulk PBMC replicates and cell subsets isolated. To follow T-cell clones before and after both primary and booster YFV17D yellow fever vaccination, bulk TCR alpha and beta repertoires underwent longitudinal sequencing. Two healthy male donors, one aged 18 to 30 and one aged 30 to 40 years, were included in the cohort.

The germline V and J ends show losses of 8 bases and 2 bases respectively, and no gene match explains 10 bases of the junction. Reading the germline V gene (reference sequence) gives CDR1 LGHDT and CDR2 YNNKEL. Taken from cysteine to phenylalanine, the CDR3 has 15 residues. Kept here is only the CDR3 DNA, which spans 45 bases and is read in frame from base 1. TCR cDNA was made using 5'RACE template switching, a step that added a universal primer site and unique molecular identifiers. cDNA synthesis was primed from both the TCR alpha and TCR beta constant segments. Library amplification involved two PCR steps, and the second step added sample barcodes and sequencing adapters. Libraries were sequenced on Illumina HiSeq 2500 (2x100 bp) or NovaSeq (2x150 bp). Turning to the authors' computational methods: Demultiplexing of reads and collapsing into UMI consensus sequences were performed with MIGEC, and V(D)J alignment was carried out with MiXCR. Vaccine-responding clonotypes were identified with edgeR using replicate PBMC samples, with FDR below 0.01 and a log2 fold change above 5 up to day 15 being required. Each bulk clonotype was labeled CD4 or CD8 based on which sequenced repertoire, CD4 or CD8, contained the clonotype at higher abundance. Clones were called with MiXCR by TCRdb after fastp trimmed the public reads at Q25, and only in-frame beta chains were retained. Records with the same CDR3 protein are collapsed into one entry carrying the most frequent genes and DNA. The V and J calls come from TCRdb's annotation, not from the publication. The sample table contains 110,000 to 150,000 distinct CDR3 sequences; only one count was recorded for approximately 6.6% of them. The ten largest make up about 0.6% of the sample.

Comments on this clonotype: What this receptor recognizes is not known. There are no base qualities to consult, and no much larger clone falls within one base.

The sample's treatment or condition label is to be understood as: live attenuated yellow fever vaccine strain. PBMCs were isolated from peripheral blood using a standard Ficoll-Paque protocol. Dynabeads CD4 and CD8 positive selection kits were used to isolate the CD4 and CD8 T-cell fractions. TriZol was used to extract RNA from bulk PBMCs, CD4 and CD8 fractions, and dextramer-positive and dextramer-negative fractions. Here is what the overall study found, with its caveats: After the booster, most of the clones that had expanded following primary vaccination were detected again (roughly 96% of CD4 and 88% of CD8), which suggests that memory was broadly maintained. The secondary T-cell response was found to be weaker but faster than the primary response, with a peak reached on day 5 rather than on day 15. Computational filtering was needed because FACS-sorted repertoires could contain abundant contaminating clonotypes from the bulk population. Only two donors were included in the study, so the extent to which the findings can be generalized is limited. A small share of clonotypes was detected in both CD4 and CD8 compartments, with the overlap likely arising from convergent recombination.

The clonotype was recovered from a man aged 25-45 years who received the YFV17D yellow fever vaccine. The chain links TRBV3-1 with TRBJ2-3; a stretch of 7 junction bases matches TRBD2. The sequenced sample was CD4+ T cells sorted from PBMCs, obtained 10 days after the yellow fever booster vaccination. The CDR3 region: CASSKRGPSTDTQYF. The nucleotides read TGTGCCAGCTCCAAGCGGGGCCCTTCCACAGATACGCAGTATTTT.